This passage covers 6 T cell receptor beta chains from one sample sequenced in a study of cytomegalovirus exposure and HLA in healthy donors. Here immunoSEQ multiplex PCR was the method, and the copy in TCRdb shows in-frame clones only, minus some. The sample lists about 98,000 clones; 87% were seen once. Sequencing used PBMCs. These TCRs come from a woman aged 30 to 39 in good health and CMV-seronegative.

CDR3: CASMGTGTPLGRGQFF. CDR3 nucleotides: TGTGCCAGTATGGGGACCGGGACCCCCTTAGGGAGGGGGCAGTTCTTC. This chain joins TRBV19 and TRBJ2-1; TRBD2 matches at 7 bases. Germline CDR1 and CDR2: LNHDA and SQIVND (reference sequence). After removal of 7 bases from V and 12 bases from J, the junction contained 21 bases not matched to a gene. The CDR3 runs 16 residues.

The rearrangement links TRBV7-2 to TRBJ1-5; D gene uncertain. The CDR3 totals 15 residues. V was trimmed by 8 bases and J by 0 bases, leaving 14 bases between them. Per the germline V gene, CDR1 is SGHTA and CDR2 is FQGNSA. The chain's CDR3 is CASHSGDLSNQPQHF. For the CDR3, the DNA is TGTGCCAGCCACTCGGGAGATCTTAGCAATCAGCCCCAGCATTTT. The variable domain in full, with the rest retrieved from reference TRBV7-2 and TRBJ1-5, is GAGVSQSPSNKVTEKGKDVELRCDPISGHTALYWYRQSLGQGLEFLIYFQGNSAPDKSGLPSDRFSAERTGGSVSTLTIQRTQQEDSAVYLCASHSGDLSNQPQHFGDGTRLSIL.

The chain combines TRBV10-2 with TRBJ2-6; 10 nucleotides match TRBD1. V shed 6 bases, J shed 8 bases, and the junction held 7 bases outside the gene matches. The length of the CDR3 is 15 residues. The germline CDR1 and CDR2 sequences are WSHSY and SAAADI. CDR3 amino acids: CASSAMGQGSNVLTF. CDR3 DNA: TGCGCCAGCAGCGCCATGGGACAGGGGTCCAACGTCCTGACTTTC.

The chain recombines TRBV7-8 with TRBJ2-6; a weak D match, TRBD1 (5 bases). V was trimmed by 1 base and J by 2 bases, leaving 21 bases between them. Germline CDR1 and CDR2: SGHVS and FQNEAQ. This CDR3 spans 20 amino acids. CDR3: CASSLGLRGRLQPGANVLTF. The CDR3 DNA sequence: TGTGCCAGCAGCTTAGGGTTAAGGGGCAGGTTGCAACCTGGGGCCAACGTCCTGACTTTC. Using reference TRBV7-8 and TRBJ2-6 for the parts outside the CDR3, the full variable domain is GAGVSQSPRYKVAKRGQDVALRCDPISGHVSLFWYQQALGQGPEFLTYFQNEAQLDKSGLPSDRFFAERPEGSVSTLKIQRTQQEDSAVYLCASSLGLRGRLQPGANVLTFGAGSRLTVL.

The chain couples TRBV27 to TRBJ2-7; maybe TRBD1 (6 bases). The germline CDR1 and CDR2 sequences are MNHEY and SMNVEV (reference sequence). Between the trimmed V and J ends, which lost 6 bases and 2 bases, there was a span of 20 bases. This CDR3 has 16 residues. DNA for the CDR3: TGTGCCAGCAGGGGTACTCGACAGGCCACAACCTACGAGCAGTACTTC. Amino acids: CASRGTRQATTYEQYF.

CDR3 sequence: CASSLNPLGRGSTDTQYF. CDR3 bases: TGTGCCAGCAGCTTAAACCCCCTGGGGCGGGGGAGCACAGATACGCAGTATTTT. The chain recombines TRBV7-3 with TRBJ2-3, with 7 nucleotides matching TRBD2. After removal of 1 base from V and 0 bases from J, the junction contained 10 bases not matched to a gene. CDR3 length: 18 residues. Germline V CDR1 and CDR2: SGHTA, FQGTGA.